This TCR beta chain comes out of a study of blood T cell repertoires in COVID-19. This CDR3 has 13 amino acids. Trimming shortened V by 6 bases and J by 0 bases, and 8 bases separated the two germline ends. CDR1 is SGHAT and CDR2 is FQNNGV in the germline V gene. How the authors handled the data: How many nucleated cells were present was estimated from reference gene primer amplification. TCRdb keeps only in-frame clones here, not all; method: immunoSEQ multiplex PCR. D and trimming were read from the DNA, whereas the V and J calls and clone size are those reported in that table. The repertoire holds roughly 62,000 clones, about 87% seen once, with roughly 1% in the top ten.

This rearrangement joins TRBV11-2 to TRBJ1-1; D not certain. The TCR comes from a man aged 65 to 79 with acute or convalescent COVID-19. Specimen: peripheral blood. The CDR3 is CASSGQLNTEAFF. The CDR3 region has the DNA TGTGCCAGCAGTGGGCAGTTGAACACTGAAGCTTTCTTT.